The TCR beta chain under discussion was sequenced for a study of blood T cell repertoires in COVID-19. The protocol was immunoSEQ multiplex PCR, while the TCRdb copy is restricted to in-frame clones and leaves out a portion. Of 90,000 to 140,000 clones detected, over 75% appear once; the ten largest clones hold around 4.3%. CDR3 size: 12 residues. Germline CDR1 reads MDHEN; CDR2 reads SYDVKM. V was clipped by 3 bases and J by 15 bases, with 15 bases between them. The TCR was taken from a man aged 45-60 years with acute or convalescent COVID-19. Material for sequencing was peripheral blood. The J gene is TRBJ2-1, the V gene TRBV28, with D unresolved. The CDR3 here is CASSFSVSSLFF. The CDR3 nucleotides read TGTGCCAGCAGTTTTTCAGTCTCATCTCTGTTCTTC.